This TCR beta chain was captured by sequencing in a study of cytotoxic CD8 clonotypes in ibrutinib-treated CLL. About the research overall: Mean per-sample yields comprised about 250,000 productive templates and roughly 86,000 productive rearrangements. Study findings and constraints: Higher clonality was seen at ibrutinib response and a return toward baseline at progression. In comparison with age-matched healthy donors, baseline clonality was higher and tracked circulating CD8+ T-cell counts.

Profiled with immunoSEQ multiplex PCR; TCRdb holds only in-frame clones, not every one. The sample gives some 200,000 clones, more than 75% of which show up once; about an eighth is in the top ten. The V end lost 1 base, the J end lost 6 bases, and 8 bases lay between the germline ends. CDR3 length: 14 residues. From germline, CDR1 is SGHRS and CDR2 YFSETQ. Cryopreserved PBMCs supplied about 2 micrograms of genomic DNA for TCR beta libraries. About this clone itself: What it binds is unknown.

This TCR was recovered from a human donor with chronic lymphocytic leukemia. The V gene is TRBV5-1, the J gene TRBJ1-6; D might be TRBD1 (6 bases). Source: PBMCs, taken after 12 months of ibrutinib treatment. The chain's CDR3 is CASSLTGFNSPLHF. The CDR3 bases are TGCGCCAGCAGCTTGACAGGGTTTAATTCACCCCTCCACTTT.